Below are 11 T cell receptor beta chains sequenced from a single sample in a study of graft-versus-host responses after intestinal transplantation. TCRdb keeps only in-frame clones here, not all; method: immunoSEQ multiplex PCR. The table has about 110,000 clones, around nine tenths seen once. Antigens of these TCRs are unknown. The specimen comprised unstimulated CD4+ T cells sorted from spleen or lymph node cells, sampled before transplant. All receptors derive from a human donor who was the organ donor for an intestinal transplant.

This chain joins TRBV7-3 and TRBJ2-1, with D unresolved. This CDR3 has 14 residues. Germline CDR1 is SGHTA and CDR2 is FQGTGA. Trimming cost V 2 bases and J 10 bases, with 15 bases left between them. CDR3 residues: CASSLFGSWGEQFF. The DNA of the CDR3 is TGTGCCAGCAGCTTATTCGGGTCCTGGGGAGAGCAGTTCTTC.

The chain uses TRBV5-6 and TRBJ2-5; 9 positions agree with TRBD2. There are 14 residues in the CDR3. Germline V CDR1 and CDR2: SGHDT, YYEEEE. Trimming removed 2 bases from V and 7 bases from J; junction bases left unmatched: 6. The CDR3 region has the DNA TGTGCCAGCAGCTTCTTTAGCGGGAGTGGGACCCAGTACTTC. Translating gives CASSFFSGSGTQYF. Filled out from reference TRBV5-6 and TRBJ2-5, the complete variable domain reads DAGVTQSPTHLIKTRGQQVTLRCSPKSGHDTVSWYQQALGQGPQFIFQYYEEEERQRGNFPDRFSGHQFPNYSSELNVNALLLGDSALYLCASSFFSGSGTQYFGPGTRLLVL.

The J gene is TRBJ1-5, the V gene TRBV18; 10 bases map to TRBD1. The J segment lost 7 bases and the V segment lost 4 bases, leaving 4 bases of the junction unmatched. CDR1 KGHSH and CDR2 LQKENI come from the germline V gene. This CDR3 comprises 14 residues. CDR3 sequence reads: CASSRGQGGQPQHF. The CDR3 region has the DNA TGTGCCAGCTCACGTGGACAGGGGGGACAGCCCCAGCATTTT.

The rearrangement joins TRBV7-9 to TRBJ2-5, with a tentative D call TRBD2 (5 bases). Germline CDR1 SEHNR, CDR2 FQNEAQ (reference sequence). The CDR3 runs 15 residues. V shed 2 bases and J shed 3 bases, with 13 bases lying between them. CDR3 sequence: CASSLTRVLEETQYF. The DNA for the CDR3 is TGTGCCAGCAGCTTAACTAGGGTCTTAGAAGAGACCCAGTACTTC.

This chain joins TRBV7-2 and TRBJ2-1; TRBD2 matches at 9 bases. This CDR3 spans 16 amino acids. The ends lost 1 base at V and 9 bases at J; junction bases unmatched: 10. CDR1 SGHTA and CDR2 FQGNSA come from the germline V gene. DNA for the CDR3: TGTGCCAGCAGCTTAGAGAGCGGGAGGCCCCAGGGTGAGCAGTTCTTC. It translates to CASSLESGRPQGEQFF.

This chain links TRBV30 with TRBJ2-7, with 14 bases matching TRBD2. This CDR3 spans 20 amino acids. J gave up 2 bases and V 3 bases, and 18 bases lay outside the gene matches. Germline-derived CDR1 and CDR2 are GTSNPN and SVGIG (reference sequence). CDR3 in amino acids: CAWSVFVGGLAGAGTYEQYF. DNA for the CDR3: TGTGCCTGGAGCGTATTTGTTGGGGGACTAGCGGGAGCAGGCACCTACGAGCAGTACTTC. Full variable domain (rest looked up from reference TRBV30 and TRBJ2-7): SQTIHQWPATLVQPVGSPLSLECTVEGTSNPNLYWYRQAAGRGLQLLFYSVGIGQISSEVPQNLSASRPQDRQFILSSKKLLLSDSGFYLCAWSVFVGGLAGAGTYEQYFGPGTRLTVT.

V usage is TRBV6-6 and J usage is TRBJ1-2; the D gene is possibly TRBD1 (5 bases). Germline V CDR1 and CDR2: MNHNY, SVGAGI (reference sequence). CDR3 length equals 16 residues. Trimming removed 1 base from V and 5 bases from J, with 17 bases in between. The CDR3 coding sequence is TGTGCCAGCAGTTACTATCGCTCGGGGGGGGTATATGGCTACACCTTC. Protein sequence: CASSYYRSGGVYGYTF.

The table lists this clone with a count of one. V and J are TRBV2 and TRBJ2-2; 15 bases align to TRBD2. CDR1 and CDR2 from the germline V gene are SNHLY and FYNNEI. With 7 bases clipped from V and 5 bases from J, the junction kept 2 bases outside the gene matches. This CDR3 region has 15 residues. The DNA of the CDR3 is TGTGCCAGCACCGGACTAGCGGGAGGGACCGGGGAGCTGTTTTTT. It codes for CASTGLAGGTGELFF. The full variable domain, completed using reference TRBV2 and TRBJ2-2, is EPEVTQTPSHQVTQMGQEVILRCVPISNHLYFYWYRQILGQKVEFLVSFYNNEISEKSEIFDDQFSVERPDGSNFTLKIRSTKLEDSAMYFCASTGLAGGTGELFFGEGSRLTVL.

This clone came up a few times. This chain links TRBV19 with TRBJ2-1, with D possibly TRBD2 on 9 matching bases. The CDR3 is 19 residues long. Germline CDR1 reads LNHDA; CDR2 reads SQIVND (reference sequence). V shed 8 bases and J shed 8 bases, with 34 bases lying between them. CDR3 loop: CASRPSGMGSTGGDDEQFF. CDR3 DNA: TGTGCCAGTCGACCTAGCGGGATGGGCTCTACAGGGGGAGATGATGAGCAGTTCTTC.

The V gene is TRBV30, the J gene TRBJ2-5; D gene unclear. Trimming cost V 3 bases and J 7 bases, with 15 bases left between them. Germline CDR1 GTSNPN, CDR2 SVGIG (reference sequence). This CDR3 spans 13 amino acids. For the CDR3, the DNA is TGTGCCTGGAGCGAACGGGCTTCGGGGACCCAGTACTTC. This sequence encodes CAWSERASGTQYF.

The V and J genes are TRBV15 and TRBJ1-6; D is unclear. CDR1 is LNHNV and CDR2 is YYDKDF in the germline V gene (reference sequence). The length of the CDR3 is 17 residues. The V end lost 3 bases, the J end lost 5 bases, and 17 bases lay between the germline ends. The CDR3 DNA sequence: TGTGCCACCAGCAGGATCATAGGAGGCCTCCATAATTCACCCCTCCACTTT. Encoded protein: CATSRIIGGLHNSPLHF.